This T cell receptor beta chain appears in the sequencing data of a study of T-cell reconstitution after alpha-beta-depleted transplantation in children. General study points: The main origin of T-cell counts and diversity one year after transplant was newly produced T cells.

The TCRbeta library was prepared with unique molecular identifiers. TCRdb itself ran the PCR reads through MiXCR, one entry per CDR3 protein. Of some 48,000 distinct CDR3 sequences in the sample, more than 5% were seen once. This clonotype was observed many times. Its antigen is as yet unknown. The sequencing here drew on PBMCs, mostly from graft donor cells, taken 60 days after TCRalphabeta/CD19-depleted stem cell transplant. The receptor comes from a female patient between 2 and 15 years old who had a stem cell transplant for aplastic anemia, so the T cells may come from the graft donor.

CDR3 in DNA: TGTGCCAGCAGCCCTGGGGGGGGTCGGCAGTCGCGGACCGGGGAGCTGTTTTTT. As protein: CASSPGGGRQSRTGELFF. This rearrangement joins TRBV5-4 to TRBJ2-2; 7 bases line up with TRBD2. This CDR3 comprises 18 residues. Germline assignment: CDR1 SGHNT and CDR2 YYREEE (reference sequence). The trim removed 4 bases at V and 5 bases at J, leaving 17 bases unmatched. Variable domain in full (rest from reference TRBV5-4 and TRBJ2-2): ETGVTQSPTHLIKTRGQQVTLRCSSQSGHNTVSWYQQALGQGPQFIFQYYREEENGRGNFPPRFSGLQFPNYSSELNVNALELDDSALYLCASSPGGGRQSRTGELFFGEGSRLTVL.